The rows below give T cell receptor beta chains drawn from one sample of a study of blood T cells in healthy people across ages. Each CDR3 protein is one row after TCRdb ran MiXCR on the 5' RACE reads. The data contain fewer than 1,000,000 distinct CDR3 sequences, approximately 48% of them singletons. Material for sequencing was blood. Source of these receptors: a man aged 55 to 70 in good health. Both conserved end residues are part of each CDR3. The D gene is left open where the match is weak. A clone size is listed for some rows: how often the clone was seen (once, few, many), or a class if it is expanded.

j_call v_call clone_size d_call cdr3_nt cdr3_aa
TRBJ1-1 TRBV5-1 NA NA TGCGCCAGCAGCTTGGCGGCAGGGAGGGGCACTGAAGCTTTCTTT CASSLAAGRGTEAFF
TRBJ2-1 TRBV7-9 once NA TGTGCCAGCAGCTCGTCGGTGCCCCAGAATGAGCAGTTCTTC CASSSSVPQNEQFF
TRBJ2-4 TRBV3-1 NA NA TGTGCCAGCAGCGGAGACGGGTTTAAGTACTTC CASSGDGFKYF
TRBJ2-7 TRBV12-3/TRBV12-4 NA TRBD2 TGTGCCAGCAGTTTATCCCCTAGCGGGGGCCCCTACGAGCAGTACTTC CASSLSPSGGPYEQYF
TRBJ2-7 TRBV7-2 NA TRBD1 TGTGCCAGCAGCTTCCAGGGGGCAGGACACAATGAGCAGTACTTC CASSFQGAGHNEQYF
TRBJ1-1 TRBV7-2 few NA TGTGCCAGCAGCTTAGTTGTAGGGGTCACTGAAGCTTTCTTT CASSLVVGVTEAFF
TRBJ2-3 TRBV12-3/TRBV12-4 few TRBD2 TGTGCCAGCTTAGAGGGACTAGCGGGCTCGCAGTATTTT CASLEGLAGSQYF
TRBJ2-3 TRBV5-1 NA TRBD2 TGCGCCAGCAGCTTGTTGGGGTCTAGCGGAGATACGCAGTATTTT CASSLLGSSGDTQYF
TRBJ1-5 TRBV30 few NA TGTGCCTGGAGTGTATCAACATTGAATCAGCCCCAGCATTTT CAWSVSTLNQPQHF
TRBJ2-7 TRBV7-2 NA TRBD1 TGTGCCAGCAGCTCACTAAAGGACAGGGACTACGAGCAGTACTTC CASSSLKDRDYEQYF
TRBJ2-7 TRBV20-1 NA TRBD2 TGCAGTGCTAGAACGAGTAGACTAGCGGGGGGACAATACAATGAGCAGTACTTC CSARTSRLAGGQYNEQYF
TRBJ2-7 TRBV4-1 NA NA TGCGCCAGCAGCCTGGCAGCGCGCTCCTACGAGCAGTACTTC CASSLAARSYEQYF
TRBJ2-6 TRBV19 NA NA TGTGCCGGTAATCGGGGTCCTGGGGCCAACGTCCTGACTTTC CAGNRGPGANVLTF
TRBJ1-2 TRBV7-2 NA TRBD1 TGTGCCAGCAGCTTATCGGGACAGAAAACGGGCTACACCTTC CASSLSGQKTGYTF
TRBJ2-7 TRBV7-2 once TRBD1 TGTGCCAGCAGCTTAGGGACAGGGGCCGGATCAATTCCCTACGAGCAGTACTTC CASSLGTGAGSIPYEQYF
TRBJ2-5 TRBV3-1 many TRBD1 TGTGCCAGCAGCCAGGATAGACAGGGAAACCAGTACTTC CASSQDRQGNQYF
TRBJ2-1 TRBV29-1 few TRBD1 TGCAGCGCCGAGGGGCAGGGGGCCAATGAGCAGTTCTTC CSAEGQGANEQFF